This is a list of T cell receptor beta chains from one sample in a study of blood T cell repertoires in COVID-19. Sequencing used immunoSEQ multiplex PCR; TCRdb keeps in-frame clones, though not all of them. This sample has 75,000 to 95,000 clones, with 65% to 85% found just once. The sample taken for sequencing was peripheral blood. These TCRs come from a man in his sixties with acute or convalescent COVID-19. CDR3s include the opening cysteine and the closing phenylalanine or tryptophan. D genes are given only for firm matches. The size field is filled for only some rows; it gives once, few, many or a size class.

v_gene,d_gene,j_gene,abundance,CDR3aa,CDR3nt
TRBV18,-,TRBJ1-4,-,CASSPRQGGYEKLFF,TGTGCCAGCTCACCACGCCAGGGCGGTTATGAAAAACTGTTTTTT
TRBV10-3,TRBD1,TRBJ1-5,-,CAISESTGQLQPQHF,TGTGCCATCAGTGAGTCGACGGGACAGCTGCAGCCCCAGCATTTT
TRBV3-1/TRBV3-2,TRBD2,TRBJ2-1,-,CASSQELASGLAGGDEQFF,TGTGCCAGCAGCCAAGAATTGGCAAGCGGCCTAGCGGGGGGAGATGAGCAGTTCTTC
TRBV14,TRBD1,TRBJ2-7,few,CASGDRGYEQYF,TGTGCCAGCGGGGACAGGGGCTACGAGCAGTACTTC
TRBV12-3/TRBV12-4,-,TRBJ1-2,-,CASSFSVNYGYTF,TGTGCCAGCAGTTTTTCTGTTAACTATGGCTACACCTTC
TRBV6-5,TRBD1,TRBJ2-5,-,CASSRMAGGGETQYF,TGTGCCAGCAGTCGAATGGCAGGGGGTGGGGAGACCCAGTACTTC
TRBV9,-,TRBJ1-1,-,CASSVGSGGNTEAFF,TGTGCCAGCAGCGTAGGGAGCGGAGGAAACACTGAAGCTTTCTTT
TRBV19,-,TRBJ1-5,-,CASSTPNSNQPQHF,TGTGCCAGTAGTACCCCAAATAGCAATCAGCCCCAGCATTTT
TRBV9,TRBD1,TRBJ1-2,-,CASSVLGTGYGYTF,TGTGCCAGCAGCGTACTTGGGACAGGGTATGGCTACACCTTC
TRBV28,-,TRBJ1-2,-,CASRATVLNYGYTF,TGTGCCAGCAGAGCGACCGTTCTTAACTATGGCTACACCTTC
TRBV5-6,TRBD1,TRBJ1-6,few,CASSSDRGRSPLHF,TGTGCCAGCAGCTCAGACAGGGGCAGGTCACCCCTCCACTTT
TRBV19,-,TRBJ2-3,-,CASSQFTDTQYF,TGTGCCAGTAGCCAGTTCACAGATACGCAGTATTTT
TRBV19,TRBD1,TRBJ2-5,-,CASSGDRVETQYF,TGTGCCAGTAGTGGCGACAGGGTAGAGACCCAGTACTTC
TRBV30,-,TRBJ1-4,-,CAWSAALERNEKLFF,TGTGCCTGGAGTGCAGCCCTCGAGAGGAATGAAAAACTGTTTTTT
TRBV19,TRBD1,TRBJ1-2,-,CASRKDRDYGYTF,TGTGCCAGTAGGAAGGACAGGGACTATGGCTACACCTTC
TRBV5-6,-,TRBJ2-3,-,CASSFPGAATDTQYF,TGTGCCAGCAGCTTTCCAGGGGCCGCCACAGATACGCAGTATTTT
TRBV12-5,-,TRBJ1-5,once,CASGLVLGEGNQPQHF,TGTGCTAGTGGTTTGGTTTTGGGGGAGGGGAATCAGCCCCAGCATTTT
TRBV11-2,-,TRBJ1-3,-,CASSLGPSKSGNTIYF,TGTGCCAGCAGCTTAGGACCTAGTAAATCTGGAAACACCATATATTTT
TRBV4-1,-,TRBJ1-1,-,CASSRQGMNTEAFF,TGCGCCAGCAGTCGTCAGGGTATGAACACTGAAGCTTTCTTT
TRBV3-1/TRBV3-2,TRBD2,TRBJ2-5,-,CASSLNAGGMFETQYF,TGTGCCAGCAGCCTCAACGCGGGGGGGATGTTCGAGACCCAGTACTTC
TRBV7-8,-,TRBJ1-5,few,CASSLSTEFNQPQHF,TGTGCCAGCAGCTTATCGACAGAATTCAATCAGCCCCAGCATTTT
TRBV21-1,-,TRBJ1-1,-,CASSKRTGGEAFF,TGTGCCAGCAGCAAGAGGACGGGGGGGGAAGCTTTCTTT
TRBV28,TRBD1,TRBJ1-2,-,CASSPPGQGLRVGYTF,TGTGCCAGCAGTCCCCCTGGACAGGGATTGAGGGTTGGCTACACCTTC
TRBV25-1,TRBD1,TRBJ2-7,-,CASSESQGQAYEQYF,TGTGCCAGCAGTGAAAGCCAGGGACAGGCCTACGAGCAGTACTTC
TRBV11-2,-,TRBJ2-7,-,CASSLVGAGDEQYF,TGTGCCAGCAGCTTAGTGGGAGCTGGGGACGAGCAGTACTTC
TRBV20-1,-,TRBJ1-6,-,CSASRGGGDSPLHF,TGCAGTGCTAGTCGGGGCGGGGGTGATTCACCCCTCCACTTT